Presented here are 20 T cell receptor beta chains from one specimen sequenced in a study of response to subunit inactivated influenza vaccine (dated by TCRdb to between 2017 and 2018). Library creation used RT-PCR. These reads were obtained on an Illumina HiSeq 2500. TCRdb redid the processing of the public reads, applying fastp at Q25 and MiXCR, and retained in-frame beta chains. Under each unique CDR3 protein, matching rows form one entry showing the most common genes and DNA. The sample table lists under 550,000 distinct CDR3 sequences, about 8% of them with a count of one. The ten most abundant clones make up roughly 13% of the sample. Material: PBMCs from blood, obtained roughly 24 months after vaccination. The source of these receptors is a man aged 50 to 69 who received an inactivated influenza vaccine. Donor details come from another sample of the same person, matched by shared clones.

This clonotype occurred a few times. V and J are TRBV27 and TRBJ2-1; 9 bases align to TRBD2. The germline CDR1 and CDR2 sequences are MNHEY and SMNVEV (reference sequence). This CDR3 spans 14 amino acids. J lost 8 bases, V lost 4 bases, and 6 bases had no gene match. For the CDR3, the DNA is TGTGCCAGCAGTTCCGGACTAGCGAGGGATGAGCAGTTCTTC. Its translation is CASSSGLARDEQFF.

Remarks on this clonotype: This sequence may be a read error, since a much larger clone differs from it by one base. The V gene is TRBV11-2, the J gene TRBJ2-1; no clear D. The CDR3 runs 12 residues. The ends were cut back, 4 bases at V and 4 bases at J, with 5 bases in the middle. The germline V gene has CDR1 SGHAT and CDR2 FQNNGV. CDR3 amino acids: CASSYHYNEQFF. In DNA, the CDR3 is TGTGCCAGCAGCTACCATTACAATGAGCAGTTCTTC.

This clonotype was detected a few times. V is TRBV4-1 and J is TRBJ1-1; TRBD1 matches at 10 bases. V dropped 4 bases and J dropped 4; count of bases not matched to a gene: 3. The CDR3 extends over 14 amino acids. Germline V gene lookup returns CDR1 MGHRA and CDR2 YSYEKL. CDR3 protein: CASSPTGGRTEAFF. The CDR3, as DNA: TGCGCCAGCAGCCCGACAGGGGGCCGCACTGAAGCTTTCTTT.

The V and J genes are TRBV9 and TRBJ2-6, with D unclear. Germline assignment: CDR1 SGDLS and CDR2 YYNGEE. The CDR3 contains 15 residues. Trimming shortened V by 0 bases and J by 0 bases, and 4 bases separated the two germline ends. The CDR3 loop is CASSVVASGANVLTF. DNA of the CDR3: TGTGCCAGCAGCGTAGTGGCCTCTGGGGCCAACGTCCTGACTTTC.

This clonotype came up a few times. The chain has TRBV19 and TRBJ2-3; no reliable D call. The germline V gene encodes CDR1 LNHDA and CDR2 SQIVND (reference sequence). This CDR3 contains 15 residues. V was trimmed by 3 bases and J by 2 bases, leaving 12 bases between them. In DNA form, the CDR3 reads TGTGCCAGTAGTATCTACGCGGTAAACACAGATACGCAGTATTTT. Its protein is CASSIYAVNTDTQYF.

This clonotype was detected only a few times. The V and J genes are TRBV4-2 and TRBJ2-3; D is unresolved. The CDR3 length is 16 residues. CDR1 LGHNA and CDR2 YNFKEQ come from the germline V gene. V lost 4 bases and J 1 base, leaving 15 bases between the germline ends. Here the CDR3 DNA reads TGTGCCAGCAGCCGAGGTCAGAATTACGGCACAGATACGCAGTATTTT. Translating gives CASSRGQNYGTDTQYF.

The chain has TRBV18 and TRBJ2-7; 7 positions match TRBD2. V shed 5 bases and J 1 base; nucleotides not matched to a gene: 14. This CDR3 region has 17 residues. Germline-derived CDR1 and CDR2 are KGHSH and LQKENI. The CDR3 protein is CASSSRQQQGGSYEQYF. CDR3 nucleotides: TGTGCCAGCTCATCTCGCCAACAGCAGGGAGGGTCCTACGAGCAGTACTTC.

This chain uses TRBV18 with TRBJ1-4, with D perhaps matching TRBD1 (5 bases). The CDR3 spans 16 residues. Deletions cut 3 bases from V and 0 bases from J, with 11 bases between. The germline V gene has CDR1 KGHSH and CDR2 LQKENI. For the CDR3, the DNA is TGTGCCAGCTCACCGGGGGGACCTACAACTAATGAAAAACTGTTTTTT. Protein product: CASSPGGPTTNEKLFF.

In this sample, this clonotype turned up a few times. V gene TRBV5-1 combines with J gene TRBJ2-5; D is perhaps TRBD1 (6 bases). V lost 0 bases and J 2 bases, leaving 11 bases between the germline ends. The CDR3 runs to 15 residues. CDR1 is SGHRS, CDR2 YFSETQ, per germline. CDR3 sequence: CASSLDGQRQETQYF. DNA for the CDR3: TGCGCCAGCAGCTTGGACGGACAGAGACAAGAGACCCAGTACTTC.

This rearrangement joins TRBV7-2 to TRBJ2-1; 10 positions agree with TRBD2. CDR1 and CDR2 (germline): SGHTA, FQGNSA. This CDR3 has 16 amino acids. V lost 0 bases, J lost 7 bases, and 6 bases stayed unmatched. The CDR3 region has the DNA TGTGCCAGCAGCTTAGCTACCGGACTAGCGGCTAATGAGCAGTTCTTC. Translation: CASSLATGLAANEQFF.

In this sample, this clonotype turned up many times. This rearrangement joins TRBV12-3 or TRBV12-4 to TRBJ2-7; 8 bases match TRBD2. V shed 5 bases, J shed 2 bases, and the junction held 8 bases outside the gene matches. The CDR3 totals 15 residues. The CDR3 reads CASSPRGGWTYEQYF. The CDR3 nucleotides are TGTGCCAGCAGTCCCCGCGGGGGGTGGACCTACGAGCAGTACTTC.

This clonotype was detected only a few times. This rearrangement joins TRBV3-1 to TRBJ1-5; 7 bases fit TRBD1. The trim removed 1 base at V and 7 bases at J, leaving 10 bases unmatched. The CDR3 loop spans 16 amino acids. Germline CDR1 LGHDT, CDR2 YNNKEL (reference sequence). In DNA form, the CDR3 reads TGTGCCAGCAGCCAAGGGCTGTCGTCAGGGGGGCAGCCCCAGCATTTT. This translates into CASSQGLSSGGQPQHF.

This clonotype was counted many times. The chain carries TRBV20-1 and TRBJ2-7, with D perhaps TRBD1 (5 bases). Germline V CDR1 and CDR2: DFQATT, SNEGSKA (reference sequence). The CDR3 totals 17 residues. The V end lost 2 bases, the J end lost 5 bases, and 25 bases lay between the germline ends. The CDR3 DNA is TGCAGTGCTAGACCTCACGCCGGCCAGGGTGGTTTCCACGAGCAGTACTTC. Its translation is CSARPHAGQGGFHEQYF.

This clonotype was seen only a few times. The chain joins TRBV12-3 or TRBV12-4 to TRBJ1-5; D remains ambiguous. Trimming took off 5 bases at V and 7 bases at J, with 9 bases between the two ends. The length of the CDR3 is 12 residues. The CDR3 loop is CASSNGGQPQHF. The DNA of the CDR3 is TGTGCCAGCAGTAACGGAGGGCAGCCCCAGCATTTT.

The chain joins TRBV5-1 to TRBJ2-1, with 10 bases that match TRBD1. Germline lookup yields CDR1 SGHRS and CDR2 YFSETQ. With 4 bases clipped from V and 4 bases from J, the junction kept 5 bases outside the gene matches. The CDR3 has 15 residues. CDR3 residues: CASSRGQGEYNEQFF. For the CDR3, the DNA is TGCGCCAGCAGCAGAGGACAGGGGGAGTACAATGAGCAGTTCTTC.

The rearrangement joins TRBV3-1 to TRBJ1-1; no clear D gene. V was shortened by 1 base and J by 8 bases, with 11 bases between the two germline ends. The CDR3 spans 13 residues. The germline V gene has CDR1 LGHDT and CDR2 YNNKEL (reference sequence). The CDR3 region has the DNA TGTGCCAGCAGCCAAGTGGGAAACGCGGAAGCTTTCTTT. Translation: CASSQVGNAEAFF.

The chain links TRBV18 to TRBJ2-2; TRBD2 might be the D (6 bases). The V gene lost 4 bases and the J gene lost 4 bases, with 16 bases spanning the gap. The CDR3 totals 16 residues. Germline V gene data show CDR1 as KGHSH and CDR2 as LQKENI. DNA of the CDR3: TGTGCCAGCTCACGTCCGGGAGCCATCTCCACCGGGGAGCTGTTTTTT. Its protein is CASSRPGAISTGELFF.

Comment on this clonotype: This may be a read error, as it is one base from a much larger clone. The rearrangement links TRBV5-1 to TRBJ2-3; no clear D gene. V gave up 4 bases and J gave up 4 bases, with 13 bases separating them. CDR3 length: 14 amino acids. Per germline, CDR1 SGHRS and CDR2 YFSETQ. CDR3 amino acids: CASSTAMGSDTQYF. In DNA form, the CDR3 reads TGCGCCAGCAGCACCGCCATGGGTTCAGATACGCAGTATTTT.

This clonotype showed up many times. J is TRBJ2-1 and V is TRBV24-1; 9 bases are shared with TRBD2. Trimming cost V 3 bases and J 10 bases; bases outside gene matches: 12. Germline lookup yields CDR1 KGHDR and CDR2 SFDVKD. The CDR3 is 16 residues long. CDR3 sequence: CATSDARPSGIGEQFF. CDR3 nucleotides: TGTGCCACCAGTGATGCCCGGCCTAGCGGGATAGGGGAGCAGTTCTTC.

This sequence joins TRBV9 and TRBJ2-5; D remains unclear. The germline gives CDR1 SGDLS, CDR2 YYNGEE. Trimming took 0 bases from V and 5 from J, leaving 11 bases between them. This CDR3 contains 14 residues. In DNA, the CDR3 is TGTGCCAGCAGCGTAGAGGTATCCACGGAGACCCAGTACTTC. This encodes CASSVEVSTETQYF. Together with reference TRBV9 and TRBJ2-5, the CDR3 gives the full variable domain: DSGVTQTPKHLITATGQRVTLRCSPRSGDLSVYWYQQSLDQGLQFLIQYYNGEERAKGNILERFSAQQFPDLHSELNLSSLELGDSALYFCASSVEVSTETQYFGPGTRLLVL.